This T cell receptor (beta chain) is from a study of cytomegalovirus exposure and HLA in healthy donors. This clone was picked up one time. What it recognizes is unknown. The data were produced by immunoSEQ multiplex PCR, yet TCRdb's version contains in-frame clones alone and is incomplete. The sample carries over 100,000 clones, nearly 90% recorded once. While the first cohort had 600 to 800 subjects, the donors belonged to the separate validation cohort of 120 subjects. General study points: A few of the chains that were CMV-associated were confirmed in vitro to be specific for CMV antigens. The finding came from a later analysis; first-cohort TCR clusters tended to co-occur in the 130 or so validation repertoires. Cytomegalovirus association was assigned to 150 to 200 TCR beta chains.

The clonotype originates from a woman aged 18-30 years in good health and CMV-seronegative. Sequenced sample: PBMCs.

CDR3 DNA: TGTGCCAGCAGTTTTGAACTAGACAGGAGACAAAGCTCCTATAATTCACCCCTCCACTTT. Translated, it gives CASSFELDRRQSSYNSPLHF. This chain uses TRBV27 with TRBJ1-6; D might be TRBD1 (6 bases). Germline V gene data show CDR1 as MNHEY and CDR2 as SMNVEV (reference sequence). Trimming took off 3 bases at V and 0 bases at J, with 21 bases between the two ends. This CDR3 has 20 amino acids.